This T cell receptor beta chain appears in the sequencing data of a study of blood T cell repertoires in COVID-19. Study-wide context: Nucleic acid was either cDNA or gDNA, and it came from T cells, B-cell-depleted T cells, or PBMCs.

Original data processing: The assay estimated nucleated cells by amplifying reference gene primers. Profiled with immunoSEQ multiplex PCR; TCRdb holds only in-frame clones, not every one. V and J calls and clone size follow that table, whereas D and trimming were derived from the DNA. Seen here are tens of thousands of clones, approximately 83% observed once, and the top ten hold under 30%. The CDR3 totals 14 residues. V dropped 3 bases and J dropped 4; count of bases not matched to a gene: 4. From germline, CDR1 is MNHEY and CDR2 SMNVEV (reference sequence). The source of this sequence is a human donor in a cohort sampled during active COVID-19. Sequenced: peripheral blood. This sequence joins TRBV27 and TRBJ2-7; 9 nucleotides agree with TRBD1. The CDR3 sequence: CASSFGTGRYEQYF. The CDR3 DNA reads TGTGCCAGCAGTTTCGGGACAGGGAGGTACGAGCAGTACTTC.